The clone carrying this TCR beta chain was counted at least ten times. Its specificity is unknown. The source of the sample is a study of naive and memory T cell subsets. The study, taken as a whole, reports: A few larger clonotypes appeared in naive repertoires, especially CD8, possibly memory cells re-expressing CD45RA.

The beta constant-region primer was an equimolar mix of two oligonucleotides covering TRBC1 and TRBC2. Four rounds of PCR amplified the ligated cDNA using nested alpha and beta constant-region primers plus SP2. From the UMI-ligation and nested PCR reads, TCRdb called clonotypes with MiXCR, one entry per CDR3 protein. The data show roughly 100,000 distinct CDR3 sequences, around 15% seen once. CDR3 length: 15 amino acids. V lost 3 bases, J lost 5 bases, and 7 bases stayed unmatched. Germline CDR1 is DFQATT and CDR2 is SNEGSKA (reference sequence). Sequencing input: naive CD8+ T cells from blood. The receptor was isolated from a human donor in good health. The chain carries TRBV20-1 and TRBJ2-5, with 12 bases matching TRBD2. DNA of the CDR3: TGCAGTGCTAGGACGACTAGCGGGGGAATGGAGACCCAGTACTTC. Translated, it gives CSARTTSGGMETQYF.